The next 22 T cell receptor beta chains were all read from a single sample in a study of cytomegalovirus exposure and HLA in healthy donors. In the PCR, 60 Vbeta and 13 Jbeta primers were used. Sequencing was performed with immunoSEQ multiplex PCR; in TCRdb, only in-frame clones are kept and a portion is missing. Here the sample spans about 200,000 clones, 65% to 85% being singletons. The sample was PBMCs. These receptors were taken from a man aged 25 to 40 in good health and CMV-seronegative.

The chain has TRBV10-2 and TRBJ2-2, with TRBD2 matching 12 bases. Germline V gene sequence: CDR1 WSHSY, CDR2 SAAADI. Germline trimming cut 10 bases from V and 5 bases from J; bases unmatched to any gene: 5. This CDR3 contains 14 residues. In nucleotides, the CDR3 is TGCGCCACCTCAGGACTAGCGGGGACCGGGGAGCTGTTTTTT. Translating gives CATSGLAGTGELFF.

The chain is built from TRBV2 and TRBJ2-3; a weak D match, TRBD1 (5 bases). Per germline, CDR1 SNHLY and CDR2 FYNNEI. The CDR3 sequence is 13 residues long. The V and J ends lost 5 bases and 1 base respectively, with 7 bases between them. The CDR3 protein is CASSFRGTDTQYF. The CDR3 bases are TGTGCCAGCAGTTTCAGGGGCACAGATACGCAGTATTTT.

This chain links TRBV5-1 with TRBJ2-7; tentatively, D is TRBD2 (6 bases). V was cut by 4 bases and J by 6 bases, with 17 bases left in between. The CDR3 extends over 14 amino acids. Germline CDR1 and CDR2: SGHRS and YFSETQ. Written as DNA, the CDR3 is TGCGCCAGCAGCGCAGGGACTTTAGGGTCCGAGCAGTACTTC. This translates into CASSAGTLGSEQYF.

This clone is a singleton in its sample. J is TRBJ1-2 and V is TRBV18; D is uncertain. V lost 3 bases, J lost 1 base, and 6 bases lay in between. From germline, CDR1 is KGHSH and CDR2 LQKENI. The CDR3 length is 13 residues. Written as DNA, the CDR3 is TGTGCCAGCTCACCTGCAGATAACTATGGCTACACCTTC. As protein: CASSPADNYGYTF.

The chain employs TRBV2 and TRBJ2-2, with 7 bases aligning to TRBD2. Germline assignment: CDR1 SNHLY and CDR2 FYNNEI. The CDR3 spans 14 residues. With V trimmed by 6 bases and J by 6 bases, 7 bases remained unmatched. CDR3 sequence reads: CASRISGRAGELFF. CDR3 bases: TGTGCCAGCAGGATTAGCGGGCGAGCCGGGGAGCTGTTTTTT.

This chain connects TRBV5-6 to TRBJ1-1, with 8 bases fitting TRBD1. CDR1 is SGHDT and CDR2 is YYEEEE in the germline V gene. The CDR3 length is 14 residues. The ends lost 3 bases at V and 6 bases at J; junction bases unmatched: 7. CDR3 residues: CASSSTGVLSEAFF. Written as DNA, the CDR3 is TGTGCCAGCAGCTCGACAGGGGTTTTATCTGAAGCTTTCTTT.

As concerns this clone: A read error may account for a junction end that differs from germline. The genes are TRBV7-9 and TRBJ2-6, with D perhaps TRBD2 (6 bases). Germline V gene lookup returns CDR1 SEHNR and CDR2 FQNEAQ (reference sequence). This CDR3 region has 15 residues. The CDR3 DNA reads as TGTGCCAGCAGCGCCCTACGGGGCGGGGCCAGCGTCCTGACTTTC. Its translation is CASSALRGGASVLTF.

This chain uses TRBV19 with TRBJ2-3, with D perhaps TRBD1 (5 bases). The CDR3 has 13 residues. Germline assignment: CDR1 LNHDA and CDR2 SQIVND (reference sequence). The V end lost 2 bases, the J end lost 4 bases, and 7 bases lay between the germline ends. This CDR3 is CASSIQGPDTQYF. The CDR3 DNA reads TGTGCCAGTAGTATACAGGGTCCAGATACGCAGTATTTT.

This clone was seen once. This chain uses TRBV27 with TRBJ2-7; tentative D call: TRBD2 (6 bases). The CDR3 length is 13 residues. The V and J ends lost 5 bases and 1 base respectively, with 9 bases between them. Germline V gene data show CDR1 as MNHEY and CDR2 as SMNVEV (reference sequence). The CDR3 DNA sequence: TGTGCCAGCAGTAGGGGAGGATCCTACGAGCAGTACTTC. Translating it yields CASSRGGSYEQYF.

This clone was observed a handful of times. The rearrangement uses TRBV5-4 and TRBJ1-6; the D is unclear. V lost 3 bases and J 7 bases, leaving 11 bases between the germline ends. Germline V lookup: CDR1 SGHNT, CDR2 YYREEE (reference sequence). The CDR3 sequence is 14 residues long. The CDR3 protein is CASSSRPENSPLHF. The CDR3 DNA is TGTGCCAGCAGCTCCCGCCCAGAAAATTCACCCCTCCACTTT.

The CDR3 reads CASSAPGEGMNTEAFF. CDR3 coding DNA: TGTGCCAGCAGTGCACCAGGGGAGGGGATGAACACTGAAGCTTTCTTT. This chain joins TRBV2 and TRBJ1-1, with a weak D call TRBD1 (6 bases). V shed 4 bases and J shed 0 bases, with 15 bases lying between them. The CDR3 contains 16 residues. Per germline, CDR1 SNHLY and CDR2 FYNNEI.

The J gene is TRBJ1-5, the V gene TRBV6-6, with D possibly TRBD1 on 6 matching bases. The germline V gene encodes CDR1 MNHNY and CDR2 SVGAGI (reference sequence). The CDR3 sequence is 15 residues long. Trimming removed 4 bases at V and 2 bases at J, with 12 bases between. CDR3 loop: CASSSAGAGNQPQHF. The CDR3, as DNA: TGTGCCAGCAGTTCGGCGGGGGCCGGCAATCAGCCCCAGCATTTT.

The chain uses TRBV5-1 and TRBJ1-2, with a tentative D call TRBD1 (5 bases). This CDR3 spans 18 amino acids. The germline gives CDR1 SGHRS, CDR2 YFSETQ. The V end lost 6 bases, the J end lost 1 base, and 25 bases lay between the germline ends. CDR3 region: CASKGWKEHSGNNYGYTF. The CDR3 bases are TGCGCCAGCAAGGGATGGAAGGAACACTCAGGGAATAACTATGGCTACACCTTC.

The rearrangement links TRBV28 to TRBJ1-6; TRBD1 matches at 9 bases. Per the germline V gene, CDR1 is MDHEN and CDR2 is SYDVKM. V shed 7 bases, J shed 9 bases, and the junction held 4 bases outside the gene matches. The CDR3 is 13 residues long. Here the CDR3 reads CASKGQGISPLHF. The CDR3 coding sequence is TGTGCCAGCAAAGGACAGGGGATTTCACCCCTCCACTTT.

This clone was counted only a few times. This rearrangement joins TRBV28 to TRBJ1-5; D unclear. V lost 5 bases, J lost 2 bases, and 13 bases lay in between. The CDR3 sequence is 15 residues long. CDR1 is MDHEN and CDR2 is SYDVKM in the germline V gene. The CDR3 nucleotides read TGTGCCAGCAGTCCCGCCGGGGAGGGCAATCAGCCCCAGCATTTT. It encodes CASSPAGEGNQPQHF.

The genes are TRBV5-1 and TRBJ2-3, with 9 bases identical to TRBD2. The CDR3 consists of 16 residues. Germline CDR1 is SGHRS and CDR2 is YFSETQ. V dropped 3 bases and J dropped 3; count of bases not matched to a gene: 8. The CDR3 region is CASSSRSGGGTDTQYF. The CDR3 DNA reads as TGCGCCAGCAGCTCCCGTAGCGGGGGAGGAACAGATACGCAGTATTTT. Combining the CDR3 with reference TRBV5-1 and TRBJ2-3 gives the whole variable domain KAGVTQTPRYLIKTRGQQVTLSCSPISGHRSVSWYQQTPGQGLQFLFEYFSETQRNKGNFPGRFSGRQFSNSRSEMNVSTLELGDSALYLCASSSRSGGGTDTQYFGPGTRLTVL.

This CDR3 reads CAIRGLAGETDTQYF. The CDR3 region has the DNA TGTGCCATCAGAGGACTAGCGGGGGAGACAGATACGCAGTATTTT. V and J are TRBV10-3 and TRBJ2-3, with TRBD2 matching 13 bases. Germline CDR1 ENHRY, CDR2 SYGVKD. The trim removed 6 bases at V and 3 bases at J, leaving 3 bases unmatched. The CDR3 has 15 residues.

V and J are TRBV9 and TRBJ2-1; the D is unclear. The germline gives CDR1 SGDLS, CDR2 YYNGEE. CDR3 size: 18 residues. Between the trimmed V and J ends, which lost 4 bases and 3 bases, there was a span of 23 bases. CDR3 sequence (DNA): TGTGCCAGCAGCCCCTCTCAGACCAACGCACGAGGCTACAATGAGCAGTTCTTC. This codes for CASSPSQTNARGYNEQFF.

The chain joins TRBV28 to TRBJ1-1, with D maybe TRBD1 (6 bases). There are 13 residues in the CDR3. V lost 5 bases and J lost 4, with 11 bases in between. Germline V gene lookup returns CDR1 MDHEN and CDR2 SYDVKM. The CDR3 is CASSQTGSTEAFF. The CDR3 bases are TGTGCCAGCAGTCAAACAGGGAGCACTGAAGCTTTCTTT.

V usage is TRBV28 and J usage is TRBJ2-7; D not certain. Germline V CDR1 and CDR2: MDHEN, SYDVKM. The CDR3 is 14 amino acids. The V end lost 7 bases, the J end lost 2 bases, and 15 bases lay between the germline ends. CDR3 sequence: CASTERLHAYEQYF. CDR3 nucleotides: TGTGCCAGCACAGAAAGACTCCACGCCTACGAGCAGTACTTC.

The chain joins TRBV13 to TRBJ1-6; D gene uncertain. V lost 0 bases and J 6 bases, leaving 3 bases between the germline ends. The CDR3 runs to 13 residues. CDR1 PRHDT and CDR2 FYEKMQ come from the germline V gene (reference sequence). The CDR3 is CASSLGFNSPLHF. CDR3 DNA: TGTGCCAGCAGCTTAGGCTTTAATTCACCCCTCCACTTT.

This chain links TRBV18 with TRBJ2-7, with unresolved D. The last part of the DNA fits TRBJ2-5 better; the J call may be wrong. The CDR3 runs to 13 residues. Per the germline V gene, CDR1 is KGHSH and CDR2 is LQKENI. In nucleotides, the CDR3 is TGTGCCAGCTCAAACGATATAGCAGAGACCCAGTACTTC. Translation: CASSNDIAETQYF.